This entry is about one T cell receptor (beta chain). Germline CDR1 is MGHDK and CDR2 is SYGVNS. V trimming: 6 bases; J trimming: 2 bases; junction bases outside the gene matches: 3. The CDR3 totals 13 residues. The record originates from a study of blood T cell repertoires in COVID-19. About the study: Donors in the United States, Italy and Spain gave samples during acute or convalescent COVID-19. From T cells, B-cell-depleted T cells, or PBMCs came the material, which was cDNA or gDNA.

Per the original data handling: Counts of nucleated cells, estimated from reference gene primer amplification, were obtained. Produced via immunoSEQ multiplex PCR; TCRdb's table is partial and in-frame only. V and J calls and clone size are copied from that table; D and trimming were computed from the DNA. The table includes tens of thousands of clones, about 88% detected once. The receptor comes from a man between 70 and 80 years old with active or convalescent COVID-19. The chain links TRBV25-1 to TRBJ1-1, with 7 nucleotides matching TRBD1. The material sequenced was peripheral blood. The CDR3 here is CASRGTANTEAFF. The CDR3 DNA reads as TGTGCCAGCAGGGGGACAGCCAACACTGAAGCTTTCTTT.